The 21 T cell receptor beta chains listed next were all sequenced from one sample in a study of regulatory T cells in long-lasting Graves disease. The time point is: newly diagnosed GD, antithyroid drugs for less than 3 months. Isolated PBMC RNA provided the starting material for the TCR library. Combining iRepertoire HTBI primers with Arm-PCR of CDR3 regions, the authors built TCR beta libraries. TCRdb passed the multiplex PCR reads through MiXCR, listing each CDR3 protein once. The data contain 580,000 or so distinct CDR3 sequences, more than 15% of them singletons. This same sample was also part of a study on T cells in Graves' hyperthyroidism and ophthalmopathy.

Here the sequenced sample was peripheral blood mononuclear cells (PBMCs), taken at new diagnosis, from a patient treated with antithyroid drugs. All receptors come from a young man with Graves disease.

The rearrangement uses TRBV7-9 and TRBJ1-3, with D unclear. The CDR3 has 14 residues. V shed 2 bases and J shed 4 bases, with 9 bases lying between them. Germline V gene lookup returns CDR1 SEHNR and CDR2 FQNEAQ (reference sequence). For the CDR3, the DNA is TGTGCCAGCAGCTTACCCGGGCCGGGAAACACCATATATTTT. This gives the protein CASSLPGPGNTIYF.

This clonotype has only a few counts. The chain employs TRBV9 and TRBJ2-7; D is perhaps TRBD2 (6 bases). V was pared by 3 bases and J by 5 bases, with 15 bases between. The CDR3 runs 14 residues. CDR1 and CDR2 from the germline V gene are SGDLS and YYNGEE. DNA for the CDR3: TGTGCCAGCAGCGCCGGGAGCTGGGACGACGAGCAGTACTTC. Translated, it gives CASSAGSWDDEQYF.

The chain has TRBV2 and TRBJ2-7; the D gene is possibly TRBD2 (5 bases). The CDR3 sequence is 18 residues long. CDR1 is SNHLY, CDR2 FYNNEI, per germline. V lost 2 bases to trimming and J lost 0 bases, with 20 bases between them. CDR3 loop: CASSEFGEVGSASYEQYF. The CDR3 bases are TGTGCCAGCAGTGAATTCGGGGAAGTAGGGAGCGCCTCCTACGAGCAGTACTTC.

The rearrangement uses TRBV20-1 and TRBJ2-7, with 7 bases fitting TRBD2. The germline V gene has CDR1 DFQATT and CDR2 SNEGSKA (reference sequence). This CDR3 has 15 amino acids. V shed 5 bases and J 0 bases; nucleotides not matched to a gene: 10. In DNA, the CDR3 is TGCAGTGCTCCGGCTAGCGGAATTACCTCCTACGAGCAGTACTTC. It codes for CSAPASGITSYEQYF.

This clonotype was seen ten or more times. The CDR3 DNA is TGTGCCAGCAGTTTAAAGTCTCTAGCGGGAGTGTTCTTC. It codes for CASSLKSLAGVFF. The chain joins TRBV28 to TRBJ2-1; 10 bases align to TRBD2. CDR1 MDHEN and CDR2 SYDVKM come from the germline V gene. The CDR3 contains 13 residues. V lost 2 bases and J lost 15; bases outside the gene matches: 7.

This clonotype was seen more than once but under ten times. CDR3 sequence (DNA): TGTGCCCAGCACTTCCTATCCAACAATGAGCAGTTCTTC. It translates to CAQHFLSNNEQFF. The chain carries TRBV7-9 and TRBJ2-1, with no clear D. V was shortened by 11 bases and J by 5 bases, with 16 bases between the two germline ends. There are 13 residues in the CDR3. Germline V gene sequence: CDR1 SEHNR, CDR2 FQNEAQ (reference sequence).

The chain is built from TRBV6-1 and TRBJ2-5; D gene ambiguous. Trimming removed 5 bases at V and 7 bases at J, with 14 bases between. Germline V gene data show CDR1 as MNHNS and CDR2 as SASEGT. This CDR3 is built from 13 residues. As DNA, the CDR3 is TGTGCCAGCAGTCTGGACCGCATTGGGACCCAGTACTTC. Translated, it gives CASSLDRIGTQYF.

This clonotype was detected ten times or more. The chain is built from TRBV3-1 and TRBJ1-1, with D uncertain. The CDR3 has 16 residues. Trimming took 0 bases from V and 4 from J, leaving 15 bases between them. Germline V gives CDR1 LGHDT, CDR2 YNNKEL (reference sequence). CDR3 loop: CASSQERGGFGTEAFF. For the CDR3, the DNA is TGTGCCAGCAGCCAAGAAAGAGGAGGGTTCGGCACTGAAGCTTTCTTT. Full variable domain (rest looked up from reference TRBV3-1 and TRBJ1-1): DTAVSQTPKYLVTQMGNDKSIKCEQNLGHDTMYWYKQDSKKFLKIMFSYNNKELIINETVPNRFSPKSPDKAHLNLHINSLELGDSAVYFCASSQERGGFGTEAFFGQGTRLTVV.

This clonotype appeared many times. The chain combines TRBV10-3 with TRBJ2-7; no firm D call. The germline gives CDR1 ENHRY, CDR2 SYGVKD. The CDR3 length is 13 residues. The V end lost 7 bases, the J end lost 6 bases, and 16 bases lay between the germline ends. CDR3 residues: CAIKDQTELEQYF. CDR3 bases: TGTGCCATCAAGGACCAGACCGAACTCGAGCAGTACTTC.

This clonotype was recorded many times. The chain carries TRBV6-1 and TRBJ1-1, with 11 bases identical to TRBD1. The CDR3 is 15 amino acids. Germline V lookup: CDR1 MNHNS, CDR2 SASEGT. With 5 bases clipped from V and 4 bases from J, the junction kept 6 bases outside the gene matches. DNA for the CDR3: TGTGCCAGCAGTACAGGGACAGGGGGTCTCACTGAAGCTTTCTTT. It codes for CASSTGTGGLTEAFF.

The V and J genes are TRBV6-2 or TRBV6-3 and TRBJ1-1, with D maybe TRBD1 (6 bases). V was shortened by 2 bases and J by 0 bases, with 10 bases between the two germline ends. This CDR3 contains 15 residues. CDR1 and CDR2 (germline): MNHEY, SVGEGT. CDR3 in DNA: TGTGCCAGCAGTTACCGGACAGAGTTGAACACTGAAGCTTTCTTT. Protein sequence: CASSYRTELNTEAFF.

J is TRBJ2-7 and V is TRBV11-2; TRBD2 agrees at 9 bases. CDR3 length equals 13 residues. The germline V gene has CDR1 SGHAT and CDR2 FQNNGV. J gave up 8 bases and V 8 bases, and 10 bases lay outside the gene matches. In DNA form, the CDR3 reads TGTGCCAGCGATGGGGGACTAGCAGGGAAGCAGTACTTC. This encodes CASDGGLAGKQYF.

The rearrangement joins TRBV6-5 to TRBJ2-7; D remains ambiguous. The CDR3 loop spans 16 amino acids. Germline CDR1 is MNHEY and CDR2 is SVGAGI. The germline V and J ends were trimmed by 4 bases and 7 bases, with 23 bases remaining between them. CDR3 amino acids: CASSLILDPDRGEQYF. For the CDR3, the DNA is TGTGCCAGCAGTTTGATTCTAGACCCAGATCGAGGAGAGCAGTACTTC.

This clonotype appeared a few times. This chain joins TRBV29-1 and TRBJ2-3; D remains ambiguous. V dropped 6 bases and J dropped 2 bases, with 3 bases sitting between them. This CDR3 has 10 residues. Germline V gene data show CDR1 as SQVTM and CDR2 as ANQGSEA. CDR3 amino acids: CSVATDTQYF. The CDR3 DNA follows: TGCAGCGTAGCCACAGATACGCAGTATTTT.

V is TRBV6-1 and J is TRBJ1-2; weak D call: TRBD1 (5 bases). The V end lost 6 bases, the J end lost 0 bases, and 17 bases lay between the germline ends. The CDR3 totals 16 residues. Per the germline V gene, CDR1 is MNHNS and CDR2 is SASEGT. CDR3 bases: TGTGCCAGCAGCCTTACAGGACGGCTACCTAACTATGGCTACACCTTC. This sequence encodes CASSLTGRLPNYGYTF.

This clonotype appeared many times. The chain links TRBV15 to TRBJ2-2; 7 positions match TRBD1. Per germline, CDR1 LNHNV and CDR2 YYDKDF (reference sequence). J gave up 4 bases and V 5 bases, and 7 bases lay outside the gene matches. The CDR3 runs 15 residues. As DNA, the CDR3 is TGTGCCACCAGCGGGGGCGACAGGGTCACCGGGGAGCTGTTTTTT. Encoded protein: CATSGGDRVTGELFF.

This clonotype came up a few times. The rearrangement joins TRBV15 to TRBJ2-1; D tentatively fits TRBD1 or TRBD2 (7 bases each). This CDR3 has 17 residues. Germline V gene sequence: CDR1 LNHNV, CDR2 YYDKDF (reference sequence). Trimming left V 0 bases short and J 7 bases short, with 19 bases between. As DNA, the CDR3 is TGTGCCACCAGCAGAGATCCGCCGGGCAGGGGGGGGAATGAGCAGTTCTTC. It codes for CATSRDPPGRGGNEQFF.

Ten or more counts support this clonotype. The chain recombines TRBV6-2 or TRBV6-3 with TRBJ2-3; 12 bases match TRBD2. The CDR3 consists of 16 residues. Germline trimming cut 5 bases from V and 5 bases from J; bases unmatched to any gene: 8. Germline-derived CDR1 and CDR2 are MNHEY and SVGEGT. The CDR3 DNA sequence: TGTGCCAGCAGTGAAAAGACTAGCGGGAGAGGAGATACGCAGTATTTT. It specifies CASSEKTSGRGDTQYF.

The chain combines TRBV18 with TRBJ2-2; unclear D gene. The germline V gene has CDR1 KGHSH and CDR2 LQKENI. The CDR3 consists of 13 residues. The ends were cut back, 2 bases at V and 6 bases at J, with 7 bases in the middle. The CDR3 loop is CASSPERAGELFF. The CDR3 region has the DNA TGTGCCAGCTCACCAGAAAGGGCCGGGGAGCTGTTTTTT.

This clonotype showed up just once. This chain connects TRBV10-2 to TRBJ2-2, with D possibly matching TRBD1 (5 bases). Germline CDR1 and CDR2: WSHSY and SAAADI. V was trimmed by 3 bases and J by 8 bases, leaving 16 bases between them. The CDR3 consists of 15 residues. CDR3 coding DNA: TGCGCCAGCAGTGATAGGCAGGGCTTCATTGGGGAGCTGTTTTTT. Protein: CASSDRQGFIGELFF.

This clonotype was picked up many times. This chain connects TRBV5-1 to TRBJ2-1; maybe TRBD1 (7 bases). Germline-derived CDR1 and CDR2 are SGHRS and YFSETQ. The V gene lost 0 bases and the J gene lost 5 bases, with 15 bases spanning the gap. The CDR3 runs 16 residues. The CDR3 protein is CASSLVARGDDNEQFF. The DNA for the CDR3 is TGCGCCAGCAGCTTGGTTGCCAGGGGGGATGACAATGAGCAGTTCTTC.